The 32 T cell receptor beta chains below come from one sample, sequenced in a study of blood T cell repertoires in COVID-19. Assay: immunoSEQ multiplex PCR; the TCRdb copy retains only in-frame clones and omits some. The sample lists some 20,000 clones; about 90% were seen once. Specimen: peripheral blood. Receptor source: a human donor in a cohort sampled during active COVID-19.

The chain is built from TRBV7-6 and TRBJ2-2; 7 bases are shared with TRBD1. The CDR3 is 16 residues long. The junction had 13 bases not matched to a gene; V was cut back by 5 bases and J by 7 bases. Germline V lookup: CDR1 SGHVS, CDR2 FNYEAQ. The CDR3 sequence: CASSLILQGMGGELFF. CDR3 DNA sequence: TGTGCCAGCAGCCTCATCTTACAGGGGATGGGCGGGGAGCTGTTTTTT.

This chain connects TRBV5-1 to TRBJ1-6; unclear D gene. Trimming took 1 base from V and 11 from J, leaving 10 bases between them. In germline, CDR1 is SGHRS, CDR2 YFSETQ. CDR3 length: 13 amino acids. In DNA, the CDR3 is TGCGCCAGCAGCTTGTACAGCGGGACACCCCTCCACTTT. It specifies CASSLYSGTPLHF. The full variable domain, in which reference TRBV5-1 and TRBJ1-6 provide the parts outside the CDR3, is KAGVTQTPRYLIKTRGQQVTLSCSPISGHRSVSWYQQTPGQGLQFLFEYFSETQRNKGNFPGRFSGRQFSNSRSEMNVSTLELGDSALYLCASSLYSGTPLHFGNGTRLTVT.

The chain uses TRBV5-1 and TRBJ1-4, with 7 bases lining up with TRBD1. This CDR3 is 16 amino acids long. V trimming: 0 bases; J trimming: 3 bases; junction bases outside the gene matches: 5. Germline CDR1 and CDR2: SGHRS and YFSETQ. CDR3 sequence (DNA): TGCGCCAGCAGCTTGGGACAGGGTAGGGCTAATGAAAAACTGTTTTTT. Translation: CASSLGQGRANEKLFF.

V usage is TRBV7-3 and J usage is TRBJ1-2, with 9 bases that match TRBD1. The CDR3 sequence is 13 residues long. CDR1 and CDR2 (germline): SGHTA, FQGTGA. The trim removed 5 bases at V and 6 bases at J, leaving 4 bases unmatched. The CDR3 DNA reads TGTGCCAGCAGCCGGACAGGGGAGGATGGCTACACCTTC. This codes for CASSRTGEDGYTF.

This sequence joins TRBV7-2 and TRBJ1-1, with TRBD1 identical over 9 bases. Germline V CDR1 and CDR2: SGHTA, FQGNSA. The CDR3 length is 14 residues. V was pared by 3 bases and J by 4 bases, with 3 bases of the junction left unmatched. The CDR3 sequence: CASSFRQGGTEAFF. The CDR3 DNA is TGTGCCAGCAGCTTTCGACAGGGGGGCACTGAAGCTTTCTTT.

This chain uses TRBV6-5 with TRBJ2-1; TRBD2 aligns across 9 bases. The trim removed 8 bases at V and 10 bases at J, leaving 6 bases unmatched. The germline CDR1 and CDR2 sequences are MNHEY and SVGAGI. The CDR3 sequence is 12 residues long. The CDR3: CASGRSGGEQFF. For the CDR3, the DNA is TGTGCCAGCGGCCGTAGCGGGGGCGAGCAGTTCTTC.

This rearrangement joins TRBV27 to TRBJ2-5; TRBD2 is a possible D gene (6 bases). This CDR3 has 14 amino acids. Between the trimmed V and J ends, which lost 6 bases and 5 bases, there was a span of 16 bases. Germline V CDR1 and CDR2: MNHEY, SMNVEV (reference sequence). The CDR3 sequence is CASRSRDPRETQYF. The CDR3 DNA reads TGTGCCAGCAGATCGCGGGATCCAAGGGAGACCCAGTACTTC.

Only a few counts were recorded for this clone. The CDR3 protein is CAWSISDSYNEQFF. The CDR3 DNA reads as TGTGCCTGGAGTATTAGCGACTCCTACAATGAGCAGTTCTTC. The V and J genes are TRBV30 and TRBJ2-1, with D possibly matching TRBD2 (5 bases). Trimming took 2 bases from V and 0 from J, leaving 8 bases between them. The CDR3 spans 14 residues. Per the germline V gene, CDR1 is GTSNPN and CDR2 is SVGIG (reference sequence).

The gene calls are TRBV6-5 and TRBJ2-6, with D tentatively TRBD1 (5 bases). Trimming stripped 8 bases from V and 3 bases from J, with 11 bases between. The CDR3 spans 14 residues. Germline V gene lookup returns CDR1 MNHEY and CDR2 SVGAGI. This chain's CDR3 is CASRRDNGANVLTF. The CDR3 region has the DNA TGTGCCAGCCGCAGGGATAATGGGGCCAACGTCCTGACTTTC.

The rearrangement uses TRBV14 and TRBJ2-5, with TRBD2 identical over 7 bases. The CDR3 is made up of 14 amino acids. J lost 5 bases, V lost 1 base, and 4 bases had no gene match. The germline V gene has CDR1 SGHDN and CDR2 FVKESK. The CDR3 here is CASSQARGGETQYF. The CDR3 nucleotides are TGTGCCAGCAGCCAAGCTAGGGGAGGGGAGACCCAGTACTTC.

This sequence joins TRBV4-2 and TRBJ2-5; the match to TRBD2 covers 9 bases. CDR1 and CDR2 (germline): LGHNA, YNFKEQ. The CDR3 has 17 amino acids. Trimming at V came to 1 base and at J to 2 bases, leaving 8 bases not matched to a gene. CDR3 coding DNA: TGTGCCAGCAGCCAAGGGGGGGGGACTAGCCGGCAAGAGACCCAGTACTTC. This gives the protein CASSQGGGTSRQETQYF.

The chain links TRBV13 to TRBJ1-5; a possible D gene is TRBD1 (6 bases). The CDR3 runs 14 residues. Germline V gives CDR1 PRHDT, CDR2 FYEKMQ (reference sequence). Trimming shortened V by 5 bases and J by 4 bases, and 12 bases separated the two germline ends. CDR3 nucleotides: TGTGCCAGCAGCAAGGGACACCTTAATCAGCCCCAGCATTTT. Encoded protein: CASSKGHLNQPQHF.

The chain carries TRBV19 and TRBJ2-1, with 10 bases that match TRBD1. Germline CDR1 LNHDA, CDR2 SQIVND (reference sequence). V lost 8 bases and J lost 8; bases outside the gene matches: 9. CDR3 length: 14 residues. The chain's CDR3 is CASDGTGVHDEQFF. For the CDR3, the DNA is TGTGCCAGTGATGGGACAGGGGTCCATGATGAGCAGTTCTTC. Complete variable domain (other parts from reference TRBV19 and TRBJ2-1): DGGITQSPKYLFRKEGQNVTLSCEQNLNHDAMYWYRQDPGQGLRLIYYSQIVNDFQKGDIAEGYSVSREKKESFPLTVTSAQKNPTAFYLCASDGTGVHDEQFFGPGTRLTVL.

The CDR3 coding sequence is TGTGCCAGCCAGGGCAGGGCCTACGAGCAGTACTTC. Amino acids: CASQGRAYEQYF. The gene calls are TRBV11-2 and TRBJ2-7; D might be TRBD1 (5 bases). Trimming pared 8 bases from V and 2 bases from J, leaving 10 bases between. From germline, CDR1 is SGHAT and CDR2 FQNNGV. This CDR3 region has 12 residues. Drawing the rest from reference TRBV11-2 and TRBJ2-7, the complete variable domain is EAGVAQSPRYKIIEKRQSVAFWCNPISGHATLYWYQQILGQGPKLLIQFQNNGVVDDSQLPKDRFSAERLKGVDSTLKIQPAKLEDSAVYLCASQGRAYEQYFGPGTRLTVT.

The CDR3, as DNA: TGTGCCATCAGTGACGGCCGGGACAGGGGGTATGGCTCCTATAATTCACCCCTCCACTTT. Its protein is CAISDGRDRGYGSYNSPLHF. The chain links TRBV10-3 to TRBJ1-6; TRBD1 matches at 11 bases. The V and J ends lost 3 bases and 0 bases, in that order; junction bases with no gene match: 10. This CDR3 is 20 amino acids long. Germline CDR1 ENHRY, CDR2 SYGVKD.

The chain is built from TRBV5-1 and TRBJ1-2; no firm D call. CDR1 is SGHRS and CDR2 is YFSETQ in the germline V gene. The CDR3 is 13 amino acids. The V end was cut by 5 bases, the J end by 0 bases, with 8 bases between. The CDR3, as DNA: TGCGCCAGCAGAAATACAGCTAACTATGGCTACACCTTC. Its translation: CASRNTANYGYTF.

The chain couples TRBV2 to TRBJ2-3; D is perhaps TRBD2 (6 bases). V was shortened by 4 bases and J by 9 bases, with 17 bases between the two germline ends. In germline, CDR1 is SNHLY, CDR2 FYNNEI. The CDR3 extends over 14 amino acids. CDR3 in amino acids: CASSVLKSGETQYF. The CDR3 DNA sequence: TGTGCCAGCAGTGTGTTGAAGTCGGGAGAAACGCAGTATTTT.

This rearrangement joins TRBV25-1 to TRBJ1-1; TRBD1 aligns across 8 bases. This CDR3 has 13 amino acids. J was trimmed by 4 bases and V by 2 bases; bases with no gene match: 0. CDR1 and CDR2 from the germline V gene are MGHDK and SYGVNS. The CDR3 spells CASSETGGTEAFF. CDR3 DNA sequence: TGTGCCAGCAGTGAAACAGGGGGCACTGAAGCTTTCTTT.

The chain carries TRBV7-3 and TRBJ1-1; D possibly corresponds to TRBD1 (6 bases). Trimming removed 5 bases from V and 5 bases from J, with 15 bases in between. The CDR3 extends over 14 amino acids. Germline loops: CDR1 SGHTA, CDR2 FQGTGA. The CDR3 reads CASSPLGGVTEAFF. The CDR3, as DNA: TGTGCCAGCAGCCCTTTAGGGGGGGTGACTGAAGCTTTCTTT.

V usage is TRBV9 and J usage is TRBJ2-5, with 9 bases matching TRBD2. CDR1 and CDR2 from the germline V gene are SGDLS and YYNGEE. The CDR3 is 16 amino acids. With V trimmed by 0 bases and J by 5 bases, 8 bases remained unmatched. CDR3 in DNA: TGTGCCAGCAGCGTAGGGTTGCGGGGGGGTCTGGAGACCCAGTACTTC. As protein: CASSVGLRGGLETQYF.

V gene TRBV10-2 combines with J gene TRBJ2-7; possible D gene TRBD2, 5 bases. Looked up from germline, CDR1 is WSHSY and CDR2 is SAAADI. Trimming cost V 3 bases and J 6 bases, with 12 bases left between them. The CDR3 is made up of 13 amino acids. The CDR3: CASSDRYRGEQYF. The CDR3 nucleotides are TGCGCCAGCAGTGACAGGTACCGGGGCGAGCAGTACTTC.

The rearrangement joins TRBV30 to TRBJ2-5, with 8 bases identical to TRBD2. The ends lost 4 bases at V and 7 bases at J; junction bases unmatched: 11. The germline V gene encodes CDR1 GTSNPN and CDR2 SVGIG (reference sequence). The CDR3 extends over 14 amino acids. The CDR3 DNA reads as TGTGCCTGGATGGAAACGGGGGGGCGGGTGACCCAGTACTTC. Amino acids: CAWMETGGRVTQYF.

The genes are TRBV5-4 and TRBJ2-5; possibly TRBD2 for D (6 bases). Germline CDR1 and CDR2: SGHNT and YYREEE (reference sequence). CDR3 length equals 15 residues. V shed 0 bases and J shed 1 base, with 10 bases lying between them. CDR3 nucleotide sequence: TGTGCCAGCAGCTTGGGTAGCGGAACCCAAGAGACCCAGTACTTC. Translation: CASSLGSGTQETQYF. The whole variable domain, filled in from reference TRBV5-4 and TRBJ2-5, reads ETGVTQSPTHLIKTRGQQVTLRCSSQSGHNTVSWYQQALGQGPQFIFQYYREEENGRGNFPPRFSGLQFPNYSSELNVNALELDDSALYLCASSLGSGTQETQYFGPGTRLLVL.

The CDR3 spells CASSLSTRTGGGETQYF. The CDR3 nucleotides are TGCGCCAGCAGCTTGTCCACCCGGACAGGGGGCGGAGAGACCCAGTACTTC. The J gene is TRBJ2-5, the V gene TRBV5-1; 11 bases are a match to TRBD1. The CDR3 spans 17 residues. Germline V CDR1 and CDR2: SGHRS, YFSETQ. J gave up 4 bases and V 1 base, and 9 bases lay outside the gene matches.

The J gene is TRBJ2-1, the V gene TRBV10-3; perhaps TRBD1 as D (6 bases). Germline V CDR1 and CDR2: ENHRY, SYGVKD. Trimming removed 8 bases at V and 6 bases at J, with 23 bases between. The CDR3 is made up of 16 amino acids. The CDR3 loop is CAIGVGQPRSGNEQFF. The CDR3 DNA reads TGTGCCATCGGGGTCGGACAGCCCCGCTCGGGCAATGAGCAGTTCTTC.

This sequence joins TRBV15 and TRBJ2-7; D is undetermined. Germline CDR1 is LNHNV and CDR2 is YYDKDF (reference sequence). Trimming took off 3 bases at V and 4 bases at J, with 10 bases between the two ends. The CDR3 has 13 residues. The CDR3: CATSSGDSYEQYF. CDR3 bases: TGTGCCACCAGCAGTGGCGACTCATACGAGCAGTACTTC.

The count of this clone is one. The genes are TRBV7-9 and TRBJ2-3; the D gene is possibly TRBD2 (5 bases). Trimming left V 5 bases short and J 5 bases short, with 8 bases between. The CDR3 length is 12 residues. Germline CDR1 is SEHNR and CDR2 is FQNEAQ (reference sequence). CDR3: CASSPGGDTQYF. CDR3 DNA: TGTGCCAGCAGCCCCGGAGGAGATACGCAGTATTTT.

V gene TRBV27 combines with J gene TRBJ2-7, with 9 bases lining up with TRBD2. Trimming at V came to 3 bases and at J to 1 base, leaving 7 bases not matched to a gene. CDR3 size: 16 residues. Looked up from germline, CDR1 is MNHEY and CDR2 is SMNVEV (reference sequence). The CDR3 DNA reads as TGTGCCAGCAGTTTTTCTAGCGGGGCCCTATCCTACGAGCAGTACTTC. Its translation: CASSFSSGALSYEQYF.

The chain couples TRBV11-3 to TRBJ2-5, with D possibly matching TRBD1 (5 bases). Per the germline V gene, CDR1 is SGHNT and CDR2 is YENEEA. V shed 4 bases and J shed 4 bases, with 13 bases lying between them. The CDR3 covers 14 residues. CDR3 coding DNA: TGTGCCAGCAGCTCTACAGGCGTCTCAGAGACCCAGTACTTC. This codes for CASSSTGVSETQYF.

This clone came up once. The chain joins TRBV18 to TRBJ1-5; D not certain. The CDR3 covers 12 residues. Trimming stripped 3 bases from V and 5 bases from J, with 5 bases between. Germline lookup yields CDR1 KGHSH and CDR2 LQKENI. This chain's CDR3 is CASSPTDQPQHF. The CDR3, as DNA: TGTGCCAGCTCACCCACGGATCAGCCCCAGCATTTT.

This clone was seen once. One end of the junction is discordant with germline, which a read error may explain. This chain links TRBV9 with TRBJ1-4; 12 positions match TRBD1. Germline V lookup: CDR1 SGDLS, CDR2 YYNGEE. This CDR3 has 17 amino acids. For the CDR3, the DNA is TGTGCCCGCAGCGCGGGGGGACAGGGGGCCGATAATGAAAAACTGTTTTTT. It specifies CARSAGGQGADNEKLFF. Full variable domain (missing parts from reference TRBV9 and TRBJ1-4): DSGVTQTPKHLITATGQRVTLRCSPRSGDLSVYWYQQSLDQGLQFLIQYYNGEERAKGNILERFSAQQFPDLHSELNLSSLELGDSALYFCARSAGGQGADNEKLFFGSGTQLSVL.

The rearrangement uses TRBV13 and TRBJ2-5; 12 bases are a match to TRBD2. The V gene's germline CDR1 is PRHDT and CDR2 FYEKMQ (reference sequence). This CDR3 is built from 16 residues. Trimming removed 5 bases from V and 5 bases from J; junction bases left unmatched: 9. The CDR3 reads CASSPTTSGGRETQYF. CDR3 nucleotide sequence: TGTGCCAGCAGCCCTACCACTAGCGGGGGGAGGGAGACCCAGTACTTC.